Shown below are 9 T cell receptor beta chains from a single sample sequenced in a study of cytomegalovirus exposure and HLA in healthy donors. The PCR made use of 60 Vbeta and 13 Jbeta primers. TCRdb's table, derived via immunoSEQ multiplex PCR, lists solely in-frame clones and lacks some. The repertoire holds 170,000 or so clones, with roughly three quarters as singletons. Sequencing was performed on PBMCs. These receptor sequences come from a male donor in good health and CMV-seronegative.

The V gene is TRBV5-6, the J gene TRBJ1-3, with D tentatively TRBD1 (6 bases). Germline lookup yields CDR1 SGHDT and CDR2 YYEEEE. With 3 bases removed from V and 2 bases from J, the gap between germline ends came to 12 bases. The CDR3 is 15 amino acids. CDR3 nucleotide sequence: TGTGCCAGCAGCTCCCGCGGGGGCCCTGGAAACACCATATATTTT. Its protein is CASSSRGGPGNTIYF.

The V call is TRBV2, the J call TRBJ2-2; D is perhaps TRBD1 (6 bases). The CDR3 loop spans 15 amino acids. Germline lookup yields CDR1 SNHLY and CDR2 FYNNEI. Trimming pared 6 bases from V and 5 bases from J, leaving 16 bases between. The CDR3 is CASSPRTVLTGELFF. CDR3 nucleotide sequence: TGTGCCAGCAGCCCCCGGACAGTACTGACCGGGGAGCTGTTTTTT.

This clone has only a few counts. At the DNA level, this CDR3 is encoded by other sequences in the same sample as well. This sequence joins TRBV6-5 and TRBJ2-1, with D unresolved. V lost 6 bases and J 9 bases, leaving 9 bases between the germline ends. CDR3 length equals 11 residues. Looked up from germline, CDR1 is MNHEY and CDR2 is SVGAGI. Here the CDR3 reads CASSYGGEQFF. The CDR3 nucleotides read TGTGCCAGCAGCTACGGCGGTGAGCAGTTCTTC.

About this clone: Other DNA sequences of this sample code for an identical CDR3. The rearrangement links TRBV29-1 to TRBJ2-3; 9 nucleotides match TRBD1. V dropped 3 bases and J dropped 2; count of bases not matched to a gene: 3. The CDR3 is 14 amino acids. Germline V gene lookup returns CDR1 SQVTM and CDR2 ANQGSEA. CDR3 bases: TGCAGCGTTGAGGGACAGGGCTACACAGATACGCAGTATTTT. It translates to CSVEGQGYTDTQYF.

This sequence joins TRBV20-1 and TRBJ2-1; perhaps TRBD2 as D (6 bases). The CDR3 is 11 amino acids. The germline V gene has CDR1 DFQATT and CDR2 SNEGSKA (reference sequence). Deletions cut 5 bases from V and 6 bases from J, with 8 bases between. DNA for the CDR3: TGCAGTGCTCCGACTAGCAATGAGCAGTTCTTC. It codes for CSAPTSNEQFF.

V gene TRBV29-1 combines with J gene TRBJ2-1, with 7 bases matching TRBD1. V gave up 7 bases and J gave up 5 bases; unmatched junction bases: 5. CDR3 size: 12 residues. Germline CDR1 and CDR2: SQVTM and ANQGSEA. Here the CDR3 DNA reads TGCAGCGGGGACAGTTCGGACAATGAGCAGTTCTTC. It codes for CSGDSSDNEQFF.

This clone was seen more than once but under ten times. This sequence joins TRBV30 and TRBJ2-7; D gene uncertain. The germline V gene has CDR1 GTSNPN and CDR2 SVGIG (reference sequence). There are 11 residues in the CDR3. The ends were cut back, 2 bases at V and 3 bases at J, with 5 bases in the middle. The CDR3 loop reads CAWSYNYEQYF. The CDR3 DNA reads as TGTGCCTGGAGTTACAACTACGAGCAGTACTTC.

V usage is TRBV7-3 and J usage is TRBJ2-1; TRBD2 is a possible D gene (6 bases). The CDR3 is made up of 16 amino acids. Germline V gene data show CDR1 as SGHTA and CDR2 as FQGTGA. V gave up 5 bases and J gave up 9 bases, with 23 bases separating them. The CDR3 loop is CASSPQAGLLQREQFF. The CDR3 coding sequence is TGTGCCAGCAGCCCCCAAGCGGGTCTGTTACAGCGTGAGCAGTTCTTC.

The chain employs TRBV6-1 and TRBJ1-2; D perhaps matches TRBD1 (6 bases). V lost 6 bases to trimming and J lost 2 bases, with 13 bases between them. Germline CDR1 MNHNS, CDR2 SASEGT. The CDR3 loop spans 14 amino acids. As DNA, the CDR3 is TGTGCCAGCAGGGAGTTGGGACAAAACTATGGCTACACCTTC. It codes for CASRELGQNYGYTF.